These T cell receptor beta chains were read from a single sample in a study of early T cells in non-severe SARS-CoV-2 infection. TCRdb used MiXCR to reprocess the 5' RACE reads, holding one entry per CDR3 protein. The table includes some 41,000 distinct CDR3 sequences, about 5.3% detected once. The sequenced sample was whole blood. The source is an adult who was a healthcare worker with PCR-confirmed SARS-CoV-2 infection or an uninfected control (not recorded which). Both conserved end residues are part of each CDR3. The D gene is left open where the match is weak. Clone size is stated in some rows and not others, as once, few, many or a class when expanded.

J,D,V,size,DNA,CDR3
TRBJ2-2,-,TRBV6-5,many,TGTGCCAGCAGTAGCGGGCCGAACACCGGGGAGCTGTTTTTT,CASSSGPNTGELFF
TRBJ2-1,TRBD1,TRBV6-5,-,TGTGCCAGCAGTACCCCCGGGACAGTCCAGTTCTTC,CASSTPGTVQFF
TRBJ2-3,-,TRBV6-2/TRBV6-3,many,TGTGCCAGTCTAAGCCCAATCGGAACAGATACGCAGTATTTT,CASLSPIGTDTQYF
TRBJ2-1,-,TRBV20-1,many,TGCAGTGCTTATACATCGCTTGAGCAGTTCTTC,CSAYTSLEQFF
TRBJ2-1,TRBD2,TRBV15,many,TGTGCCACCAGCACGACTAGCGGGAGGGCCCTTTCCTACAATGAGCAGTTCTTC,CATSTTSGRALSYNEQFF
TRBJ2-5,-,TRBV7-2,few,TGTGCCAGCAGCTTAGTGGATTCAGGGAGGGAGACCCAGTACTTC,CASSLVDSGRETQYF
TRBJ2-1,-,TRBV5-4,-,TGTGCCAGCAGCTTTCAAGCTAGCCGTGGGGACAATGAGCAGTTCTTC,CASSFQASRGDNEQFF
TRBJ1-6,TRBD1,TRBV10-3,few,TGTGCCATCAGTGAGCCCCGAGGGACAGGGGTTTCACCCCTCCACTTT,CAISEPRGTGVSPLHF
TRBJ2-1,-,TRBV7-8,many,TGTGCCAGCAGCTTAGCGGGGAGATTAAATGAGCAGTTCTTC,CASSLAGRLNEQFF
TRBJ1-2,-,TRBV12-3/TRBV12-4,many,TGTGCCAGCAGTGTAACGACCGACTTCACCTTC,CASSVTTDFTF
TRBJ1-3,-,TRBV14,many,TGTGCCAGCAGCCCCTCTGGAAACACCATATATTTT,CASSPSGNTIYF
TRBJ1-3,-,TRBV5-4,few,TGTGCCAGCAGCTCGGCAGCTTCTGGAAACACCATATATTTT,CASSSAASGNTIYF
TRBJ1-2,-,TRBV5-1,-,TGCGCCAGCAGGGAGACTGGGACCTATGGCTACACCTTC,CASRETGTYGYTF
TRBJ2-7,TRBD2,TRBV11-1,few,TGTGCCAGCAGCTACCGGGGGAGCGGGGCCCTCTACGAGCAGTACTTC,CASSYRGSGALYEQYF
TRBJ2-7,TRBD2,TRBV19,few,TGTGCCAGTAGTAGCCAGGGACTAGCGGGAGCCTACGAGCAGTACTTC,CASSSQGLAGAYEQYF
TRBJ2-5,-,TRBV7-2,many,TGTGCCAGCAGCTTAGAGGCTACTACTCAAGAGACCCAGTACTTC,CASSLEATTQETQYF
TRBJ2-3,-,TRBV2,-,TGTGCCAGCAGCCCCCGGGAGGGGGCAGGAGATACGCAGTATTTT,CASSPREGAGDTQYF
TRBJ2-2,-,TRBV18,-,TGTGCCAGCTCACCACCTGGAGTTGCCGGGGAGCTGTTTTTT,CASSPPGVAGELFF
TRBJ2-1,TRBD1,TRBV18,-,TGTGCCAGCTCACCAGACAGGGTCGGTGAGCAGTTCTTC,CASSPDRVGEQFF
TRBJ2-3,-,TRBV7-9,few,TGTGCCAGCAGCTTAAGTTCGTGGGGCACAGATACGCAGTATTTT,CASSLSSWGTDTQYF
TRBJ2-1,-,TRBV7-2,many,TGTGCCAGCAGCTTAGGAGGGGAAGGGCGCGACAATGAGCAGTTCTTC,CASSLGGEGRDNEQFF
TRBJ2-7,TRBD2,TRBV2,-,TGTGCCAGCAGTGAGAAGGCTAGCGGGTTCTACGAGCAGTACTTC,CASSEKASGFYEQYF
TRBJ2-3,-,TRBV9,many,TGTGCCAGTGGCTGGGGAGATACGCAGTATTTT,CASGWGDTQYF
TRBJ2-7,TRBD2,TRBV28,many,TGTGCCAGCAGTTTGTGGCGGGAGGGCTCCTACGAGCAGTACTTC,CASSLWREGSYEQYF
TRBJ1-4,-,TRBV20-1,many,TGCAGTGCCCAAAGCGGGTGGGATGCCCGAGACATTAATGAAAAACTGTTTTTT,CSAQSGWDARDINEKLFF
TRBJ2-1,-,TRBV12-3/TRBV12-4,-,TGTGCCAGCAGAGCGACTGGGAATGAGCAGTTCTTC,CASRATGNEQFF
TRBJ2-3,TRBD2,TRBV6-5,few,TGTGCCATACCTAAGCGGGATAGCACAGATACGCAGTATTTT,CAIPKRDSTDTQYF
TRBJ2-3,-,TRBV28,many,TGTGCCAGCAGTATACGGAGGGGTGGAACAGATACGCAGTATTTT,CASSIRRGGTDTQYF
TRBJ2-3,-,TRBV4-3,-,TGCGCCAGCAGCCAAGATCGCGGGACAAGTAGCACAGATACGCAGTATTTT,CASSQDRGTSSTDTQYF
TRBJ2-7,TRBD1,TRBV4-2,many,TGTGCCAGCAGCCAAGATTTGGTGGGACAGGGAGCCTACGAGCAGTACTTC,CASSQDLVGQGAYEQYF
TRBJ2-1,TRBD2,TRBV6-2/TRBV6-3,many,TGTGCCAGCAGTTACGAATCCCCGCTAGCGGGGGACTACAATGAGCAGTTCTTC,CASSYESPLAGDYNEQFF
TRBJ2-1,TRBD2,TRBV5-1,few,TGCGCCAGCAGCTTGGTAGCGGGAGTCGCCTCCTACAATGAGCAGTTCTTC,CASSLVAGVASYNEQFF
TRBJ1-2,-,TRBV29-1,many,TGCAGCGTTGAAATCAGGGTTAACTATGGCTACACCTTC,CSVEIRVNYGYTF
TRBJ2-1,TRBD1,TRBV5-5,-,TGTGCCAGCAGCTTCAGGGGGCGGGGATCAGCCTTCTTC,CASSFRGRGSAFF
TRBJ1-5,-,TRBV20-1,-,TGCAGTGCTAGCGGCGGTAGCAATCAGCCCCAGCATTTT,CSASGGSNQPQHF
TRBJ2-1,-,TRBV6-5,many,TGTGCCAGCAGCCTAAGTCTCGGGCAGGGTGAGCAGTTCTTC,CASSLSLGQGEQFF
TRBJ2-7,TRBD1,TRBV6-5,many,TGTGCCAGCAGCTCCGGGACAGGGACCTACGAGCAGTACTTC,CASSSGTGTYEQYF
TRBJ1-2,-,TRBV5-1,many,TGCGCCAGCAGCTCGAACAGAGATGGCTACACCTTC,CASSSNRDGYTF
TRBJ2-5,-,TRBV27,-,TGTGCCAGCAGTCGGACGCTTTACCAAGAGACCCAGTACTTC,CASSRTLYQETQYF
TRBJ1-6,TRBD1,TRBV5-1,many,TGCGCCAGCAGCCCCGGAGGGGACAGGGGGTTTCGGAATTCACCCCTCCACTTT,CASSPGGDRGFRNSPLHF
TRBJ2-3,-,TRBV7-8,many,TGTGCCAGCAGCACCCGGACAGATACGCAGTATTTT,CASSTRTDTQYF
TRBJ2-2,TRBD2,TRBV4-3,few,TGCGCCAGCAGCCAAGAGGGGAGGGCAGGAAACACCGGGGAGCTGTTTTTT,CASSQEGRAGNTGELFF
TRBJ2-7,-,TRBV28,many,TGTGCCAGCAGTTCCCCGGAGGGACGGGGAGTCTACGAGCAGTACTTC,CASSSPEGRGVYEQYF
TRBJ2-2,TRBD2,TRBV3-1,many,TGTGCCAGCAGCCAACTAGCGGGAGCCCGGGGAAACGGGGAGCTGTTTTTT,CASSQLAGARGNGELFF
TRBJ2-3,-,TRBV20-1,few,TGCAGTGCTAGGCCCCCGAGTACATCCGTCCCGTACACGGGAGATACGCAGTATTTT,CSARPPSTSVPYTGDTQYF
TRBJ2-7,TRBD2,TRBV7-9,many,TGTGCCAGCAGCTCCCCTCTCGGTGGCGGGAGGTACGAGCAGTACTTC,CASSSPLGGGRYEQYF
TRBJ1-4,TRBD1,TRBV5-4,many,TGTGCCAGCAGCGTACAGGGGGCGGTGGAAAAACTGTTTTTT,CASSVQGAVEKLFF
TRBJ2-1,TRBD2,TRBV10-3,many,TGTGCCATCAGTGTATTAAGTACTAGCGGGAGTGAGCAGTTCTTC,CAISVLSTSGSEQFF
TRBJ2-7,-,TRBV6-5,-,TGTGCCAGCAGTCGCGCGGGGACCTACGAGCAGTACTTC,CASSRAGTYEQYF
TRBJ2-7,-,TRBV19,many,TGTGCCAGTAGTATTGGGACGGCCACCTACGAGCAGTACTTC,CASSIGTATYEQYF
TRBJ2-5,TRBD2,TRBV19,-,TGTGCCAGTAGTATAAGACTAGCGGGAGCAGAGACCCAGTACTTC,CASSIRLAGAETQYF
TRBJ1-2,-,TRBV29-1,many,TGCAGCGTTGAGGGTGGCAGGGGTAACTATGGCTACACCTTC,CSVEGGRGNYGYTF
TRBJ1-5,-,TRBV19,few,TGTGCCAGTAGTATACGTTCCCCTGGGGGCAATCAGCCCCAGCATTTT,CASSIRSPGGNQPQHF